The 27 T cell receptor beta chains below all came from one sample that was sequenced in a study of graft-versus-host responses after intestinal transplantation listed by TCRdb under 2021. The library was generated by the immunoSEQ multiplex PCR assay. TCRdb took this table from immuneACCESS and kept in-frame rearrangements with V and J called. Such tables lack part of the clones; where checked against another copy, unresolved V genes explain under half of the gap, and the rest is unexplained. Recorded for this sample are around 40,000 clones; approximately 95% of them occurred a single time. Around 0.53% of the sample belongs to the ten largest clones. The meaning of the sample's time point label: cells obtained before transplantation from donor or recipient. These receptors have no known antigen. The specimen was unstimulated CD8+ T cells sorted from spleen or lymph node cells, collected before transplant. The receptors were sampled from a human donor who was the organ donor for an intestinal transplant.

The J gene is TRBJ2-2, the V gene TRBV12-5; D may be TRBD2 (5 bases). Trimming shortened V by 6 bases and J by 6 bases, and 23 bases separated the two germline ends. Germline V gives CDR1 LGHNT, CDR2 FRNRAP. There are 17 residues in the CDR3. The CDR3 DNA follows: TGTGCTAGTGGCTCTCCCGGACTGGGCGATCGCGCCGGGGAGCTGTTTTTT. It yields the protein CASGSPGLGDRAGELFF.

J is TRBJ2-7 and V is TRBV7-9, with 8 bases aligning to TRBD2. This CDR3 has 18 residues. Germline V lookup: CDR1 SEHNR, CDR2 FQNEAQ (reference sequence). V was pared by 5 bases and J by 3 bases, with 18 bases of the junction left unmatched. The CDR3 loop reads CASSHLEGLGDHDYEQYF. DNA of the CDR3: TGTGCCAGCAGCCACTTAGAGGGACTAGGGGACCATGACTACGAGCAGTACTTC.

The chain carries TRBV6-5 and TRBJ2-7; possible D gene TRBD2, 5 bases. Germline V CDR1 and CDR2: MNHEY, SVGAGI. Deletions cut 0 bases from V and 3 bases from J, with 9 bases between. This CDR3 spans 14 amino acids. The CDR3 protein is CASSYSVSGYEQYF. CDR3 DNA sequence: TGTGCCAGCAGTTACTCGGTCAGCGGCTACGAGCAGTACTTC.

This sequence joins TRBV7-6 and TRBJ1-2; 9 nucleotides align to TRBD1. The CDR3 covers 13 residues. The V segment lost 5 bases and the J segment 6 bases; nucleotides outside the gene matches: 4. Germline V gene data show CDR1 as SGHVS and CDR2 as FNYEAQ. As DNA, the CDR3 is TGTGCCAGCAGCCCGGGGACAGGGAATGGCTACACCTTC. Its translation: CASSPGTGNGYTF. Drawing the rest from reference TRBV7-6 and TRBJ1-2, the complete variable domain is GAGVSQSPRYKVTKRGQDVALRCDPISGHVSLYWYRQALGQGPEFLTYFNYEAQQDKSGLPNDRFSAERPEGSISTLTIQRTEQRDSAMYRCASSPGTGNGYTFGSGTRLTVV.

DNA for the CDR3: TGTGCCAGCAGGGGGAGGGACAGCTCCTACGAGCAGTACTTC. Translation: CASRGRDSSYEQYF. The chain combines TRBV27 with TRBJ2-7; D may correspond to TRBD1 or TRBD2 (7 bases each). This CDR3 has 14 residues. Trimming shortened V by 6 bases and J by 0 bases, and 12 bases separated the two germline ends. Germline V CDR1 and CDR2: MNHEY, SMNVEV (reference sequence).

The chain has TRBV7-8 and TRBJ2-3; TRBD2 aligns across 7 bases. V was clipped by 6 bases and J by 9 bases; unmatched bases: 18. The CDR3 is 16 amino acids. CDR1 is SGHVS, CDR2 FQNEAQ, per germline. CDR3 loop: CASSPTGRGGWDTQYF. In DNA form, the CDR3 reads TGTGCCAGCAGTCCAACGGGTCGCGGGGGATGGGACACGCAGTATTTT.

The chain is built from TRBV23-1 and TRBJ1-2, with D possibly TRBD1 on 6 matching bases. TRBV23-1 qualifies as an ORF whose function is uncertain. This CDR3 is 18 amino acids long. Trimming pared 3 bases from V and 0 bases from J, leaving 20 bases between. Here the CDR3 DNA reads TGCGCCAGCAGTCAGACCAAGACAGGAGTTGGGGCTAACTATGGCTACACCTTC. Translation gives CASSQTKTGVGANYGYTF.

CDR3 nucleotides: TGTGCCAGCAGCTCCAGACTAGCGGGGGGGCCTGTCACAGATACGCAGTATTTT. This translates into CASSSRLAGGPVTDTQYF. The V gene is TRBV7-6, the J gene TRBJ2-3; TRBD2 aligns across 14 bases. The CDR3 has 18 residues. Germline CDR1 is SGHVS and CDR2 is FNYEAQ. V lost 4 bases and J lost 2; bases outside the gene matches: 8. The full variable domain, with the rest looked up from reference TRBV7-6 and TRBJ2-3, is GAGVSQSPRYKVTKRGQDVALRCDPISGHVSLYWYRQALGQGPEFLTYFNYEAQQDKSGLPNDRFSAERPEGSISTLTIQRTEQRDSAMYRCASSSRLAGGPVTDTQYFGPGTRLTVL.

The J gene is TRBJ2-7, the V gene TRBV6-1, with 7 bases that match TRBD1. V trimming: 0 bases; J trimming: 3 bases; junction bases outside the gene matches: 8. The CDR3 is 16 amino acids. Germline values: CDR1 MNHNS, CDR2 SASEGT. Here the CDR3 reads CASSEAGDSYYYEQYF. The CDR3 DNA reads TGTGCCAGCAGTGAAGCAGGGGACAGCTACTACTACGAGCAGTACTTC.

This clone was found once. The V call is TRBV20-1, the J call TRBJ2-7; D call uncertain. The germline V and J ends were trimmed by 8 bases and 5 bases, with 13 bases remaining between them. CDR3 length: 11 amino acids. Germline CDR1 reads DFQATT; CDR2 reads SNEGSKA (reference sequence). CDR3 DNA sequence: TGCAGTTCCCTTTTTGTGGACGAGCAGTACTTC. It translates to CSSLFVDEQYF.

V is TRBV4-3 and J is TRBJ1-5; D is uncertain. This CDR3 spans 15 amino acids. Germline V CDR1 and CDR2: LGHNA, YSLEER. The ends were cut back, 0 bases at V and 4 bases at J, with 10 bases in the middle. The CDR3 here is CASSQDRTLNQPQHF. The CDR3 DNA follows: TGCGCCAGCAGCCAAGACAGAACCTTAAATCAGCCCCAGCATTTT.

The chain joins TRBV27 to TRBJ2-1, with a possible D match to TRBD1 (5 bases). With 6 bases removed from V and 4 bases from J, the gap between germline ends came to 13 bases. Per germline, CDR1 MNHEY and CDR2 SMNVEV (reference sequence). CDR3 size: 14 residues. In nucleotides, the CDR3 is TGTGCCAGCAGCTCAGGGATTACATACAATGAGCAGTTCTTC. Its translation: CASSSGITYNEQFF.

Concerning this clone: The junction departs from germline at one end; a sequencing error may be responsible. J is TRBJ2-7 and V is TRBV11-2; possible D gene TRBD1, 6 bases. CDR1 and CDR2 from the germline V gene are SGHAT and FQNNGV. This CDR3 has 14 amino acids. CDR3 protein: CASTLEGVVSEQYF. Written as DNA, the CDR3 is TGTGCCAGCACCTTAGAGGGGGTAGTTTCCGAGCAGTACTTC.

J is TRBJ2-1 and V is TRBV6-4, with D unclear. This CDR3 region has 12 residues. V gave up 5 bases and J gave up 10 bases, with 12 bases separating them. In germline, CDR1 is MRHNA, CDR2 SNTAGT. CDR3 protein: CASSSLSREQFF. CDR3 sequence (DNA): TGTGCCAGCAGTTCACTTTCTCGAGAGCAGTTCTTC.

This clone was seen a handful of times. This chain connects TRBV4-3 to TRBJ2-1; 7 bases are a match to TRBD1. There are 13 residues in the CDR3. Germline trimming cut 3 bases from V and 9 bases from J; bases unmatched to any gene: 5. The germline V gene encodes CDR1 LGHNA and CDR2 YSLEER. CDR3 amino acids: CASSQMTGREQFF. In nucleotides, the CDR3 is TGCGCCAGCAGCCAGATGACAGGGCGTGAGCAGTTCTTC.

The rearrangement links TRBV7-9 to TRBJ2-5, with 9 bases that match TRBD1. Germline V gene sequence: CDR1 SEHNR, CDR2 FQNEAQ (reference sequence). The CDR3 consists of 15 residues. The junction had 6 bases not matched to a gene; V was cut back by 5 bases and J by 2 bases. The CDR3 bases are TGTGCCAGCAGCCACAGGGGGCAGCAACAAGAGACCCAGTACTTC. It is translated as CASSHRGQQQETQYF. The variable domain in full, completed from reference TRBV7-9 and TRBJ2-5, reads DTGVSQNPRHKITKRGQNVTFRCDPISEHNRLYWYRQTLGQGPEFLTYFQNEAQLEKSRLLSDRFSAERPKGSFSTLEIQRTEQGDSAMYLCASSHRGQQQETQYFGPGTRLLVL.

The chain uses TRBV2 and TRBJ2-3, with TRBD2 matching over 10 bases. The CDR3 runs to 16 residues. J was trimmed by 2 bases and V by 5 bases; bases with no gene match: 7. The germline gives CDR1 SNHLY, CDR2 FYNNEI. The CDR3 DNA reads TGTGCCAGCAGTTCCCCTACTAGCGGGGACACAGATACGCAGTATTTT. It yields the protein CASSSPTSGDTDTQYF.

The chain employs TRBV5-6 and TRBJ1-4; 7 bases match TRBD1. The CDR3 has 14 amino acids. Germline values: CDR1 SGHDT, CDR2 YYEEEE. The ends lost 4 bases at V and 2 bases at J; junction bases unmatched: 2. The chain's CDR3 is CASSGTETNEKLFF. The CDR3 bases are TGTGCCAGCAGCGGGACAGAGACTAATGAAAAACTGTTTTTT. The full variable domain, completed using reference TRBV5-6 and TRBJ1-4, is DAGVTQSPTHLIKTRGQQVTLRCSPKSGHDTVSWYQQALGQGPQFIFQYYEEEERQRGNFPDRFSGHQFPNYSSELNVNALLLGDSALYLCASSGTETNEKLFFGSGTQLSVL.

In DNA form, the CDR3 reads TGTGCCTGGAGTGTACAAGGGGACGAGCAGTACTTC. It encodes CAWSVQGDEQYF. The chain has TRBV30 and TRBJ2-7; a weak D match, TRBD1 (5 bases). The V gene's germline CDR1 is GTSNPN and CDR2 SVGIG (reference sequence). The CDR3 runs to 12 residues. Deletions cut 0 bases from V and 5 bases from J, with 8 bases between.

This chain joins TRBV27 and TRBJ1-2; D unresolved. CDR3 length: 13 residues. Trimming pared 5 bases from V and 6 bases from J, leaving 13 bases between. CDR1 and CDR2 from the germline V gene are MNHEY and SMNVEV (reference sequence). CDR3: CASSPLGNNGYTF. CDR3 in DNA: TGTGCCAGCAGTCCCCTCGGCAACAATGGCTACACCTTC.

This sequence joins TRBV4-3 and TRBJ2-3; 8 bases are shared with TRBD1. V lost 0 bases to trimming and J lost 3 bases; unmatched junction nucleotides: 17. The CDR3 is made up of 20 amino acids. The germline CDR1 and CDR2 sequences are LGHNA and YSLEER. The CDR3 here is CASSQDVLYISNRGTDTQYF. The CDR3 coding sequence is TGCGCCAGCAGCCAAGATGTCTTATATATCAGCAACAGGGGGACAGATACGCAGTATTTT.

The rearrangement joins TRBV7-9 to TRBJ1-2; 7 bases align to TRBD1. V lost 5 bases to trimming and J lost 6 bases; unmatched junction nucleotides: 6. The CDR3 loop spans 13 amino acids. Germline V gene sequence: CDR1 SEHNR, CDR2 FQNEAQ (reference sequence). The CDR3 region has the DNA TGTGCCAGCAGCCGCCGGGACAGCCATGGCTACACCTTC. This translates into CASSRRDSHGYTF.

This rearrangement joins TRBV6-1 to TRBJ2-3, with a possible D match to TRBD1 (5 bases). The CDR3 has 19 residues. Germline-derived CDR1 and CDR2 are MNHNS and SASEGT. V lost 1 base and J 0 bases, leaving 20 bases between the germline ends. This CDR3 reads CASSEVDRGSNSSTDTQYF. DNA for the CDR3: TGTGCCAGCAGTGAAGTAGACAGAGGATCCAACTCGAGCACAGATACGCAGTATTTT.

The chain joins TRBV6-9 to TRBJ1-2; 9 nucleotides agree with TRBD1. The V segment lost 3 bases and the J segment 1 base; nucleotides outside the gene matches: 3. The CDR3 sequence is 15 residues long. In germline, CDR1 is MNHGY, CDR2 SVAAGI. The CDR3 reads CASSYQTGGNYGYTF. In nucleotides, the CDR3 is TGTGCCAGCAGTTACCAGACAGGGGGTAACTATGGCTACACCTTC.

The rearrangement links TRBV7-3 to TRBJ2-5; 8 bases match TRBD2. V gave up 2 bases and J gave up 1 base; unmatched junction bases: 3. The germline CDR1 and CDR2 sequences are SGHTA and FQGTGA. This CDR3 spans 15 amino acids. CDR3 sequence reads: CASSLGGGIQETQYF. In DNA form, the CDR3 reads TGTGCCAGCAGCTTAGGCGGGGGGATCCAAGAGACCCAGTACTTC.

The J gene is TRBJ1-1, the V gene TRBV6-5; unclear D gene. The ends were cut back, 2 bases at V and 2 bases at J, with 12 bases in the middle. The CDR3 is made up of 15 amino acids. The germline CDR1 and CDR2 sequences are MNHEY and SVGAGI. The CDR3 here is CASSYGEGYNTEAFF. The CDR3 nucleotides are TGTGCCAGCAGTTACGGTGAAGGGTATAACACTGAAGCTTTCTTT.

A single count supports this clone. The V gene is TRBV4-1, the J gene TRBJ2-2; a weak D match, TRBD1 (5 bases). The germline V gene has CDR1 MGHRA and CDR2 YSYEKL. The CDR3 loop spans 15 amino acids. Trimming shortened V by 6 bases and J by 0 bases, and 11 bases separated the two germline ends. CDR3 region: CASRPRVPNTGELFF. The DNA of the CDR3 is TGCGCCAGCAGACCCAGGGTACCGAACACCGGGGAGCTGTTTTTT.